The sequence of this T cell receptor beta chain was determined in a study of cytomegalovirus exposure and HLA in healthy donors. In the case of this clone: Its antigen is currently unknown.

Germline loops: CDR1 LNHDA, CDR2 SQIVND (reference sequence). V was clipped by 7 bases and J by 4 bases; unmatched bases: 9. There are 16 residues in the CDR3. Study conclusions and caveats: TCR association rates varied by HLA locus in a later analysis, with DRB1 highest and HLA-C lowest.

It was with 60 Vbeta and 13 Jbeta primers that the PCR ran. In the original processing: The authors later counted 65 million to 90 million unique TCR beta chains, 9 million to 12 million of them shared. Produced via immunoSEQ multiplex PCR; TCRdb's table is partial and in-frame only. D and trimming come from the DNA, and the V and J calls and clone size come from that table. The sample holds 120,000 or so clones, around 79% seen once. This TCR was recovered from a woman in her forties in good health and CMV-seronegative. Sequenced: PBMCs. The V and J genes are TRBV19 and TRBJ2-2; 10 bases are a match to TRBD2. The CDR3 spells CASTILAGVSTGELFF. The CDR3 DNA reads as TGTGCCAGTACGATCCTAGCGGGAGTTAGCACCGGGGAGCTGTTTTTT.